The 32 T cell receptor beta chains presented below share a single source sample, sequenced in a study of blood T cell repertoires in COVID-19. Repertoires were generated with immunoSEQ multiplex PCR, while TCRdb's copy carries only in-frame clones and drops some. This table has some 160,000 clones, around 90% appearing once. The specimen sequenced was peripheral blood. The origin of the receptors is a woman of 80 years or more with COVID-19, enrolled during active disease.

The chain joins TRBV4-1 to TRBJ1-2, with 11 bases identical to TRBD1. Germline CDR1 and CDR2: MGHRA and YSYEKL. V was clipped by 1 base and J by 1 base; unmatched bases: 2. CDR3 size: 16 residues. The CDR3 region is CASSQAGTGGNYGYTF. The CDR3 bases are TGCGCCAGCAGCCAAGCAGGGACAGGGGGTAACTATGGCTACACCTTC.

This chain joins TRBV25-1 and TRBJ1-6; possibly TRBD1 for D (5 bases). Germline V lookup: CDR1 MGHDK, CDR2 SYGVNS. V lost 3 bases and J lost 7, with 13 bases in between. This CDR3 has 15 amino acids. Written as DNA, the CDR3 is TGTGCCAGCAGTGATCGGTGGGGCCCGAATTCACCCCTCCACTTT. Protein sequence: CASSDRWGPNSPLHF.

The rearrangement joins TRBV7-8 to TRBJ2-1, with 10 bases that match TRBD1. The CDR3 has 17 amino acids. The V and J ends lost 3 bases and 4 bases, in that order; junction bases with no gene match: 9. Germline V lookup: CDR1 SGHVS, CDR2 FQNEAQ. CDR3 loop: CASSFNPGTGVYNEQFF. The CDR3, as DNA: TGTGCCAGCAGCTTTAACCCCGGGACAGGGGTTTACAATGAGCAGTTCTTC.

This clone was detected only once. The CDR3 reads CATSREGGGLGYNEQFF. The CDR3 DNA is TGTGCCACCAGCAGAGAAGGAGGGGGACTAGGCTACAATGAGCAGTTCTTC. The rearrangement uses TRBV15 and TRBJ2-1; 8 bases line up with TRBD2. This CDR3 has 17 residues. V lost 0 bases to trimming and J lost 3 bases; unmatched junction nucleotides: 7. Germline assignment: CDR1 LNHNV and CDR2 YYDKDF (reference sequence).

This clone appeared a single time. The gene calls are TRBV6-1 and TRBJ1-4; 12 bases are shared with TRBD1. The CDR3 spans 16 residues. V shed 4 bases and J 4 bases; nucleotides not matched to a gene: 4. Germline CDR1 is MNHNS and CDR2 is SASEGT. The CDR3 DNA follows: TGTGCCAGCAGTGGGGGACAGGGGGCTATTAATGAAAAACTGTTTTTT. Residues: CASSGGQGAINEKLFF.

The gene calls are TRBV28 and TRBJ1-6, with D possibly TRBD1 on 5 matching bases. CDR1 is MDHEN and CDR2 is SYDVKM in the germline V gene. Trimming shortened V by 7 bases and J by 7 bases, and 11 bases separated the two germline ends. This CDR3 has 13 amino acids. Here the CDR3 DNA reads TGTGCCAGCATTCAGGGCACCAATTCACCCCTCCACTTT. Its protein is CASIQGTNSPLHF.

The rearrangement joins TRBV28 to TRBJ2-2, with 7 nucleotides matching TRBD2. The CDR3 loop spans 14 amino acids. With V trimmed by 5 bases and J by 1 base, 1 base remained unmatched. CDR1 MDHEN and CDR2 SYDVKM come from the germline V gene. This CDR3 is CASSRGGNTGELFF. DNA of the CDR3: TGTGCCAGCAGTCGCGGGGGGAACACCGGGGAGCTGTTTTTT.

The rearrangement joins TRBV15 to TRBJ2-3, with 10 bases matching TRBD2. V shed 1 base and J 6 bases; nucleotides not matched to a gene: 13. Germline CDR1 reads LNHNV; CDR2 reads YYDKDF (reference sequence). The CDR3 has 18 residues. This CDR3 reads CATSRGLRLAGEADTQYF. The CDR3 region has the DNA TGTGCCACCAGCAGAGGATTAAGGCTAGCGGGAGAGGCGGATACGCAGTATTTT. The variable domain in full, with the rest retrieved from reference TRBV15 and TRBJ2-3, is DAMVIQNPRYQVTQFGKPVTLSCSQTLNHNVMYWYQQKSSQAPKLLFHYYDKDFNNEADTPDNFQSRRPNTSFCFLDIRSPGLGDTAMYLCATSRGLRLAGEADTQYFGPGTRLTVL.

The rearrangement uses TRBV7-2 and TRBJ1-6, with D perhaps TRBD1 (6 bases). V lost 2 bases to trimming and J lost 8 bases, with 13 bases between them. Germline V gene data show CDR1 as SGHTA and CDR2 as FQGNSA. The CDR3 is 15 residues long. The CDR3 DNA sequence: TGTGCCAGCAGCTTAAGCGCAGGGGCGGATTCACCCCTCCACTTT. Translating it yields CASSLSAGADSPLHF.

V and J are TRBV19 and TRBJ2-2, with TRBD1 as a possible D gene (6 bases). V lost 9 bases, J lost 4 bases, and 18 bases lay in between. Germline V CDR1 and CDR2: LNHDA, SQIVND (reference sequence). The CDR3 runs to 15 residues. CDR3 DNA: TGTGCCAGCAGCACTCCGGGACAACTCACCGGGGAGCTGTTTTTT. This gives the protein CASSTPGQLTGELFF. Drawing the rest from reference TRBV19 and TRBJ2-2, the complete variable domain is DGGITQSPKYLFRKEGQNVTLSCEQNLNHDAMYWYRQDPGQGLRLIYYSQIVNDFQKGDIAEGYSVSREKKESFPLTVTSAQKNPTAFYLCASSTPGQLTGELFFGEGSRLTVL.

The chain uses TRBV16 and TRBJ1-2; possibly TRBD1 for D (6 bases). The V and J ends lost 3 bases and 4 bases respectively, with 9 bases between them. CDR3 length: 13 residues. Germline assignment: CDR1 KGHSY and CDR2 FQNENV. The CDR3 is CASSHNRVYGYTF. The CDR3 nucleotides read TGTGCCAGCAGCCACAACAGGGTCTATGGCTACACCTTC. Filled out from reference TRBV16 and TRBJ1-2, the complete variable domain reads GEEVAQTPKHLVRGEGQKAKLYCAPIKGHSYVFWYQQVLKNEFKFLISFQNENVFDETGMPKERFSAKCLPNSPCSLEIQATKLEDSAVYFCASSHNRVYGYTFGSGTRLTVV.

V gene TRBV6-5 combines with J gene TRBJ2-3, with 7 bases lining up with TRBD1. The length of the CDR3 is 15 residues. Looked up from germline, CDR1 is MNHEY and CDR2 is SVGAGI. J gave up 2 bases and V 6 bases, and 8 bases lay outside the gene matches. CDR3 in DNA: TGTGCCAGCAGGATCCGGGACAGCTTCACAGATACGCAGTATTTT. Translation: CASRIRDSFTDTQYF.

The chain recombines TRBV27 with TRBJ1-4; 12 positions match TRBD1. The germline CDR1 and CDR2 sequences are MNHEY and SMNVEV (reference sequence). Trimming removed 5 bases from V and 0 bases from J; junction bases left unmatched: 16. This CDR3 is 21 amino acids long. CDR3 amino acids: CASSPTGRGQGALTTNEKLFF. The CDR3 DNA reads as TGTGCCAGCAGTCCGACAGGGAGGGGACAGGGGGCCCTTACAACTAATGAAAAACTGTTTTTT.

The gene calls are TRBV4-3 and TRBJ1-2; 7 bases line up with TRBD1. V was pared by 0 bases and J by 7 bases, with 8 bases of the junction left unmatched. There are 15 residues in the CDR3. Germline V lookup: CDR1 LGHNA, CDR2 YSLEER. The CDR3 here is CASSQDRTGYGGYTF. For the CDR3, the DNA is TGCGCCAGCAGCCAAGATCGGACAGGTTATGGTGGCTACACCTTC.

The V and J genes are TRBV7-9 and TRBJ2-5; the D gene is possibly TRBD1 (5 bases). V was cut by 2 bases and J by 1 base, with 14 bases left in between. This CDR3 is 16 amino acids long. Germline V CDR1 and CDR2: SEHNR, FQNEAQ (reference sequence). DNA of the CDR3: TGTGCCAGCAGCTTATTGGTAGGGGCGGTCCAAGAGACCCAGTACTTC. Amino acids: CASSLLVGAVQETQYF.

The chain joins TRBV19 to TRBJ1-2; tentative D call: TRBD1 (5 bases). This CDR3 contains 14 residues. The germline CDR1 and CDR2 sequences are LNHDA and SQIVND (reference sequence). V was cut by 5 bases and J by 8 bases, with 18 bases left in between. The CDR3 DNA sequence: TGTGCCAGTAGTCCGCTGGGAGGGGCCCGGGGCTACACCTTC. Its translation is CASSPLGGARGYTF.

CDR3 residues: CASSPAAYNEQFF. DNA of the CDR3: TGTGCCAGCAGCCCGGCGGCATACAATGAGCAGTTCTTC. The chain links TRBV5-4 to TRBJ2-1; D is unclear. Trimming took off 4 bases at V and 4 bases at J, with 9 bases between the two ends. CDR1 and CDR2 (germline): SGHNT, YYREEE (reference sequence). The CDR3 is 13 residues long.

This clone was seen a single time. J is TRBJ2-3 and V is TRBV9, with TRBD1 identical over 7 bases. There are 16 residues in the CDR3. Germline CDR1 SGDLS, CDR2 YYNGEE. The V gene end was trimmed by 3 bases and the J gene end by 6 bases; junction bases not matched to a gene: 13. This chain's CDR3 is CASSASPTGTMDTQYF. The DNA of the CDR3 is TGTGCCAGCAGCGCCTCGCCGACAGGGACAATGGATACGCAGTATTTT.

This clone was counted only a few times. The chain carries TRBV7-9 and TRBJ2-7; the D gene is possibly TRBD1 (6 bases). CDR1 and CDR2 from the germline V gene are SEHNR and FQNEAQ (reference sequence). This CDR3 region has 12 residues. V dropped 4 bases and J dropped 3 bases, with 7 bases sitting between them. The CDR3 sequence is CASSSTGYEQYF. The CDR3 coding sequence is TGTGCCAGCAGCTCGACAGGCTACGAGCAGTACTTC. The whole variable domain, remainder taken from reference TRBV7-9 and TRBJ2-7, is DTGVSQNPRHKITKRGQNVTFRCDPISEHNRLYWYRQTLGQGPEFLTYFQNEAQLEKSRLLSDRFSAERPKGSFSTLEIQRTEQGDSAMYLCASSSTGYEQYFGPGTRLTVT.

The chain is built from TRBV2 and TRBJ1-5; 8 bases line up with TRBD1. J lost 10 bases, V lost 7 bases, and 9 bases had no gene match. The CDR3 extends over 13 amino acids. In germline, CDR1 is SNHLY, CDR2 FYNNEI. CDR3 nucleotide sequence: TGTGCCAGCAACGTACAGGGGGTTAACCCCCAGCATTTT. The encoded protein is CASNVQGVNPQHF.

The CDR3 reads CASSEIDREHEAFF. DNA of the CDR3: TGTGCCAGCAGCGAAATTGACAGGGAGCATGAAGCTTTCTTT. This rearrangement joins TRBV28 to TRBJ1-1; 7 bases are a match to TRBD1. CDR1 is MDHEN and CDR2 is SYDVKM in the germline V gene. The CDR3 is 14 residues long. The V segment lost 6 bases and the J segment 7 bases; nucleotides outside the gene matches: 11.

Only one count was recorded for this clone. V and J are TRBV7-2 and TRBJ1-2; no clear D gene. CDR3 length equals 14 residues. V dropped 3 bases and J dropped 0 bases, with 8 bases sitting between them. From germline, CDR1 is SGHTA and CDR2 FQGNSA. This CDR3 is CASSLFLSNYGYTF. The CDR3 region has the DNA TGTGCCAGCAGCTTGTTCTTATCTAACTATGGCTACACCTTC. The whole variable domain, remainder taken from reference TRBV7-2 and TRBJ1-2, is GAGVSQSPSNKVTEKGKDVELRCDPISGHTALYWYRQSLGQGLEFLIYFQGNSAPDKSGLPSDRFSAERTGGSVSTLTIQRTQQEDSAVYLCASSLFLSNYGYTFGSGTRLTVV.

This clone has only a few counts. The J gene is TRBJ2-7, the V gene TRBV11-2, with 13 nucleotides matching TRBD2. V trimming: 5 bases; J trimming: 3 bases; junction bases outside the gene matches: 4. Germline V gene sequence: CDR1 SGHAT, CDR2 FQNNGV. This CDR3 is built from 15 residues. The CDR3 loop is CASSPTSGRDYEQYF. CDR3 DNA: TGTGCCAGCAGCCCCACTAGCGGGAGGGACTACGAGCAGTACTTC.

J is TRBJ1-2 and V is TRBV3-1 (or the pseudogene TRBV3-2); maybe TRBD1 (5 bases). Per the germline V gene, CDR1 is LGHDT and CDR2 is YNNKEL (reference sequence). The CDR3 consists of 13 residues. Trimming took 3 bases from V and 3 from J, leaving 8 bases between them. CDR3 amino acids: CASSHDSDYGYTF. The CDR3 nucleotides read TGTGCCAGCAGCCACGACAGCGACTATGGCTACACCTTC.

The table lists this clone with a few counts. This chain links TRBV18 with TRBJ1-3; D is possibly TRBD1 (5 bases). Trimming stripped 2 bases from V and 0 bases from J, with 11 bases between. The CDR3 loop spans 16 amino acids. Germline-derived CDR1 and CDR2 are KGHSH and LQKENI. CDR3 DNA: TGTGCCAGCTCACCAGTGGGGACTGGCTCTGGAAACACCATATATTTT. As protein: CASSPVGTGSGNTIYF.

The CDR3 DNA is TGCGCCAGCAGCGTTACAGGGGATGAGACCCAGTACTTC. As protein: CASSVTGDETQYF. This rearrangement joins TRBV5-1 to TRBJ2-5; TRBD1 agrees at 7 bases. CDR1 SGHRS and CDR2 YFSETQ come from the germline V gene. V shed 4 bases, J shed 5 bases, and the junction held 5 bases outside the gene matches. This CDR3 contains 13 residues.

The chain carries TRBV2 and TRBJ1-1; D is perhaps TRBD1 (5 bases). Germline V gives CDR1 SNHLY, CDR2 FYNNEI. The V gene lost 5 bases and the J gene lost 5 bases, with 18 bases spanning the gap. CDR3 length equals 15 residues. Here the CDR3 reads CASSTFGGDSTEAFF. The DNA for the CDR3 is TGTGCCAGCAGTACCTTTGGAGGGGATTCTACTGAAGCTTTCTTT. The full variable domain, rest sourced from reference TRBV2 and TRBJ1-1, is EPEVTQTPSHQVTQMGQEVILRCVPISNHLYFYWYRQILGQKVEFLVSFYNNEISEKSEIFDDQFSVERPDGSNFTLKIRSTKLEDSAMYFCASSTFGGDSTEAFFGQGTRLTVV.

The rearrangement links TRBV28 to TRBJ1-4; 7 bases agree with TRBD1. Germline lookup yields CDR1 MDHEN and CDR2 SYDVKM. Germline trimming cut 5 bases from V and 8 bases from J; bases unmatched to any gene: 14. The CDR3 length is 16 residues. CDR3 sequence (DNA): TGTGCCAGCAGTCCTCCCGGACAGGCTATTCGGGAAAAACTGTTTTTT. This translates into CASSPPGQAIREKLFF.

The V call is TRBV20-1, the J call TRBJ2-5, with a tentative D call TRBD2 (6 bases). The CDR3 consists of 12 residues. Germline V gene sequence: CDR1 DFQATT, CDR2 SNEGSKA (reference sequence). Trimming stripped 3 bases from V and 7 bases from J, with 12 bases between. CDR3 loop: CSASRGMATQYF. The CDR3 DNA reads TGCAGTGCTAGTCGGGGGATGGCGACCCAGTACTTC.

The chain links TRBV10-3 to TRBJ2-7, with TRBD1 as a possible D gene (6 bases). Trimming cost V 7 bases and J 5 bases, with 15 bases left between them. Germline V gene sequence: CDR1 ENHRY, CDR2 SYGVKD. The CDR3 totals 13 residues. CDR3 coding DNA: TGTGCCATCAAGCTAACCCGGACAGACGAGCAGTACTTC. Protein: CAIKLTRTDEQYF.

This clone was counted once. V usage is TRBV12-3 or TRBV12-4 and J usage is TRBJ1-2, with a tentative D call TRBD1 (5 bases). The CDR3 is made up of 13 amino acids. The germline V and J ends were trimmed by 3 bases and 6 bases, with 11 bases remaining between them. The CDR3 reads CASSLGGTNGYTF. The CDR3 bases are TGTGCCAGCAGTTTGGGGGGGACTAATGGCTACACCTTC.

The genes are TRBV27 and TRBJ1-5; D is undetermined. This CDR3 contains 16 residues. V shed 0 bases and J shed 4 bases, with 13 bases lying between them. Germline values: CDR1 MNHEY, CDR2 SMNVEV (reference sequence). The CDR3 reads CASSLSYPGLNQPQHF. CDR3 nucleotides: TGTGCCAGCAGTTTATCGTATCCAGGACTAAATCAGCCCCAGCATTTT.